The rows below give T cell receptor beta chains drawn from one sample of a study of blood T cells in healthy people across ages. MiXCR, run by TCRdb on the 5' RACE reads, gives a single entry per CDR3 protein. Found here are approximately 770,000 distinct CDR3 sequences, over 45% of them singletons; the top ten hold roughly 22%. Specimen: blood. The receptor set was obtained from a young man in good health. Each CDR3 is given with its conserved first and last residue. Each record gives: V gene, clone size, D gene, J gene, CDR3 DNA, CDR3 protein. A D gene is named only where the DNA matches it firmly. A row's size may be missing; if present it is once, few, many or a size class.

v_gene: TRBV20-1; abundance: .; d_gene: TRBD2; j_gene: TRBJ2-1; CDR3nt: TGCAGTGCTAGTGAAACTAGCGGGATAAATGAGCAGTTCTTC; CDR3aa: CSASETSGINEQFF
v_gene: TRBV7-2; abundance: .; d_gene: .; j_gene: TRBJ2-5; CDR3nt: TGTGCCAGCAGCTTACGAATGGGCGGGACGTATGAGCAGTACTTC; CDR3aa: CASSLRMGGTYEQYF
v_gene: TRBV9; abundance: few; d_gene: .; j_gene: TRBJ1-2; CDR3nt: TGTGCCAGCAGCATCGGGGCACGGGGCTACACCTTC; CDR3aa: CASSIGARGYTF
v_gene: TRBV27; abundance: few; d_gene: .; j_gene: TRBJ1-1; CDR3nt: TGTGCCAGCAGTTTATCGAGTAGGGTGAACACTGAAGCTTTCTTT; CDR3aa: CASSLSSRVNTEAFF
v_gene: TRBV7-2; abundance: many; d_gene: .; j_gene: TRBJ2-3; CDR3nt: TGTGCCAGCAGTTTATTGAGAGATACGCAGTATTTT; CDR3aa: CASSLLRDTQYF
v_gene: TRBV7-8; abundance: once; d_gene: TRBD1; j_gene: TRBJ1-2; CDR3nt: TGTGCCAGCAGCCCTCCCTCCGGGACAGCCAAGAACTATGGCTACACCTTC; CDR3aa: CASSPPSGTAKNYGYTF
v_gene: TRBV4-2; abundance: few; d_gene: .; j_gene: TRBJ1-2; CDR3nt: TGTGCCAGCAGCCAAGTGGCCGGCAATGATGGCTACACCTTC; CDR3aa: CASSQVAGNDGYTF
v_gene: TRBV20-1; abundance: .; d_gene: TRBD2; j_gene: TRBJ2-5; CDR3nt: TGCAGTGCTCCTAGCGGGGGGGATGAGACCCAGTACTTC; CDR3aa: CSAPSGGDETQYF
v_gene: TRBV20-1; abundance: .; d_gene: TRBD2; j_gene: TRBJ2-1; CDR3nt: TGCAAAGGGGCGGGGCTAGCGGACTACAATGAGCAGTTCTTC; CDR3aa: CKGAGLADYNEQFF
v_gene: TRBV11-2; abundance: many; d_gene: .; j_gene: TRBJ2-7; CDR3nt: TGTGCCAGCAGCTTAGGCCAGGGTTCCGAGCAGTACTTC; CDR3aa: CASSLGQGSEQYF
v_gene: TRBV6-2/TRBV6-3; abundance: few; d_gene: TRBD2; j_gene: TRBJ2-1; CDR3nt: TGTGCCAGCAGAGCACTGAGGACTAGCTTCGTTAATGAGCAGTTCTTC; CDR3aa: CASRALRTSFVNEQFF
v_gene: TRBV10-3; abundance: .; d_gene: TRBD2; j_gene: TRBJ2-7; CDR3nt: TGTGCCATCAGTGGGACTAGCGGGAGCTCCATTAGCTCCTACGAGCAGTACTTC; CDR3aa: CAISGTSGSSISSYEQYF
v_gene: TRBV28; abundance: .; d_gene: .; j_gene: TRBJ2-1; CDR3nt: TGTGCCAGCAGTGTGGCGGGGAACTCCGAGCAGTTCTTC; CDR3aa: CASSVAGNSEQFF
v_gene: TRBV13; abundance: few; d_gene: .; j_gene: TRBJ2-1; CDR3nt: TGTGCCAGCAGCCCGGAGAACCGGGAGCTGATCTACAATGAGCAGTTCTTC; CDR3aa: CASSPENRELIYNEQFF
v_gene: TRBV20-1; abundance: .; d_gene: .; j_gene: TRBJ1-4; CDR3nt: TGCAGTGCTAGAGATCTGGGGGATGAAAAACTGTTTTTT; CDR3aa: CSARDLGDEKLFF
v_gene: TRBV18; abundance: .; d_gene: .; j_gene: TRBJ2-2; CDR3nt: TGTGCCGGCCAGAGAGGAAGCACATCCGGTCCGACCGGGGAGCTGTTTTTT; CDR3aa: CAGQRGSTSGPTGELFF
v_gene: TRBV15; abundance: .; d_gene: TRBD2; j_gene: TRBJ2-1; CDR3nt: TGTGCCACCAGCAGAGGGGCTAGCGGGAGGGCCCATGAGCAGTTCTTC; CDR3aa: CATSRGASGRAHEQFF
v_gene: TRBV12-3/TRBV12-4; abundance: .; d_gene: .; j_gene: TRBJ2-6; CDR3nt: TGTGCCAGCACCTCAACCAGCTCTGGGGCCAACGTCCTGACTTTC; CDR3aa: CASTSTSSGANVLTF
v_gene: TRBV25-1; abundance: .; d_gene: .; j_gene: TRBJ2-7; CDR3nt: TGTGCCAGCAGTGATCACAGGAGGTCCTACGAGCAGTACTTC; CDR3aa: CASSDHRRSYEQYF
v_gene: TRBV14; abundance: .; d_gene: .; j_gene: TRBJ1-2; CDR3nt: TGTGCCAGCAGCCAAGAGGCAGGCGTCTATGGCTACACCTTC; CDR3aa: CASSQEAGVYGYTF
v_gene: TRBV14; abundance: .; d_gene: .; j_gene: TRBJ2-1; CDR3nt: TGTGCCAGCAGTCGACTTCAGTTCTTC; CDR3aa: CASSRLQFF
v_gene: TRBV9; abundance: .; d_gene: TRBD1; j_gene: TRBJ1-6; CDR3nt: TGTGCCAGCAAGGATGGGACAGCCGATTCACCCCTCCACTTT; CDR3aa: CASKDGTADSPLHF
v_gene: TRBV29-1; abundance: .; d_gene: TRBD1; j_gene: TRBJ2-3; CDR3nt: TGCAGCGTCTCAGGGGGAAAGGGCACAGATACGCAGTATTTT; CDR3aa: CSVSGGKGTDTQYF
v_gene: TRBV5-5; abundance: .; d_gene: .; j_gene: TRBJ1-6; CDR3nt: TGTGCCAACAGCTTGGGGACGGCGAGCTCCTATAATTCACCCCTCCACTTT; CDR3aa: CANSLGTASSYNSPLHF
v_gene: TRBV20-1; abundance: once; d_gene: TRBD1; j_gene: TRBJ1-4; CDR3nt: TGCAGTGCCCGCCGGGACAGACAGAATAATGAAAAACTGTTTTTT; CDR3aa: CSARRDRQNNEKLFF
v_gene: TRBV9; abundance: .; d_gene: .; j_gene: TRBJ2-7; CDR3nt: TGTGCCAGCAGCGTAGAGGGCCAGAGCTCCTACGAGCAGTACTTC; CDR3aa: CASSVEGQSSYEQYF
v_gene: TRBV6-5; abundance: .; d_gene: TRBD1; j_gene: TRBJ2-2; CDR3nt: TGTGCCGCCCGACAGGGGTACACCGGGGAGCTGTTTTTT; CDR3aa: CAARQGYTGELFF
v_gene: TRBV5-1; abundance: few; d_gene: .; j_gene: TRBJ2-7; CDR3nt: TGCGCCAGCAGCTTGGGAAACAACAGGGAATTCAAGCAGTACTTC; CDR3aa: CASSLGNNREFKQYF